This T cell receptor (beta chain) was documented in a study of blood T cell repertoires in COVID-19. Source study methods: Reference gene primer amplification yielded estimated nucleated cell counts. Produced via immunoSEQ multiplex PCR; TCRdb's table is partial and in-frame only. The V and J calls and the clone size are those of that table, but D and trimming were determined from the DNA. The sample shows 110,000 to 150,000 clones, less than 85% of them seen only once. Those enrolled, adults aged roughly 18 to 89 years, came from about two dozen US areas. Participant reports of clinical history set cohort assignment. Someone with COVID-19 had been met by exposed participants within 2 weeks before study entry. CDR3 length: 16 amino acids. Per the germline V gene, CDR1 is GTSNPN and CDR2 is SVGIG (reference sequence). V was cut by 7 bases and J by 3 bases, with 24 bases left in between.

This sequence joins TRBV30 and TRBJ2-5, with a weak D call TRBD2 (7 bases). This clonotype was obtained from a woman under 30 who had been exposed to COVID-19. Sequencing was carried out using PBMCs or T cells enriched from blood (not recorded which). In DNA, the CDR3 is TGTGCCTATGATACAGCGGGAACCCAGGGGAAAGAGACCCAGTACTTC. This translates into CAYDTAGTQGKETQYF.